Shown below are 28 T cell receptor beta chains from a single sample sequenced in a study of T cells in Graves' hyperthyroidism and ophthalmopathy. RNA transcripts provided the source from which TCR beta CDR3 regions were amplified. The TCR CDR3 was amplified in a first-round RT-PCR using the HTBI primer set. TCRdb re-analysed the multiplex PCR reads in MiXCR, keeping a single row per CDR3 protein. The table lists around 200,000 distinct CDR3 sequences, approximately 15% of them singletons. Sequencing used blood. The source is a woman in her forties or fifties with Graves' hyperthyroidism.

This clonotype was recorded at least ten times. The V and J genes are TRBV29-1 and TRBJ2-1, with TRBD2 identical over 8 bases. The germline V gene encodes CDR1 SQVTM and CDR2 ANQGSEA. Trimming took 3 bases from V and 0 from J; bases not matched to a gene: 7. The CDR3 is 16 amino acids. The CDR3 nucleotides are TGCAGCGTTGAGGCGGGGGGCTCCGTCTCCTACAATGAGCAGTTCTTC. It is translated as CSVEAGGSVSYNEQFF.

This chain connects TRBV11-2 to TRBJ2-7; 8 bases map to TRBD2. The CDR3 has 16 residues. V lost 2 bases to trimming and J lost 3 bases; unmatched junction nucleotides: 9. CDR1 and CDR2 from the germline V gene are SGHAT and FQNNGV. The CDR3 protein is CASSLRPGLGFYEQYF. The CDR3 region has the DNA TGTGCCAGCAGCTTAAGGCCGGGACTAGGTTTCTACGAGCAGTACTTC.

This clonotype was picked up many times. V and J are TRBV6-1 and TRBJ1-1; the D is unclear. Germline V gene lookup returns CDR1 MNHNS and CDR2 SASEGT. Deletions cut 5 bases from V and 6 bases from J, with 4 bases between. The CDR3 length is 10 residues. DNA of the CDR3: TGTGCCAGCAGTTATTCTGAAGCTTTCTTT. Translated, it gives CASSYSEAFF.

This clonotype was picked up many times. The chain combines TRBV11-2 with TRBJ1-4; 10 bases line up with TRBD1. Looked up from germline, CDR1 is SGHAT and CDR2 is FQNNGV. The CDR3 length is 15 residues. Losses at the gene ends were 3 bases for V and 7 bases for J; bases not matched to a gene: 5. CDR3 nucleotide sequence: TGTGCCAGCAGCTTGTATGACAGGGGGCCTGAAAAACTGTTTTTT. It translates to CASSLYDRGPEKLFF.

This clonotype was observed a handful of times. This chain connects TRBV24-1 to TRBJ1-2; D remains ambiguous. Germline V gene lookup returns CDR1 KGHDR and CDR2 SFDVKD. Trimming removed 8 bases from V and 4 bases from J, with 13 bases in between. CDR3 size: 13 residues. The CDR3 DNA reads TGTGCCACCACCCCGGGCCCAAGCTATGGCTACACCTTC. The encoded protein is CATTPGPSYGYTF.

In its sample, this clonotype was seen a few times. The V and J genes are TRBV19 and TRBJ1-1, with a tentative D call TRBD1 (5 bases). Germline V gene lookup returns CDR1 LNHDA and CDR2 SQIVND (reference sequence). Between the trimmed V and J ends, which lost 6 bases and 5 bases, there was a span of 13 bases. CDR3 length: 13 amino acids. CDR3 protein: CASSGQGGTEAFF. In nucleotides, the CDR3 is TGTGCCAGTAGCGGACAAGGCGGTACTGAAGCTTTCTTT.

The CDR3 loop is CASSLGAGMGDTQYF. The CDR3 DNA reads TGTGCCAGCAGCTTAGGGGCGGGGATGGGAGATACGCAGTATTTT. The V and J genes are TRBV7-9 and TRBJ2-3; D perhaps matches TRBD2 (6 bases). The CDR3 extends over 15 amino acids. V was trimmed by 1 base and J by 5 bases, leaving 13 bases between them. Germline CDR1 reads SEHNR; CDR2 reads FQNEAQ (reference sequence).

This clonotype occurred many times. The rearrangement links TRBV28 to TRBJ2-7, with a possible D match to TRBD1 (6 bases). This CDR3 is 14 amino acids long. Per germline, CDR1 MDHEN and CDR2 SYDVKM. V was clipped by 6 bases and J by 0 bases, with 12 bases between them. CDR3 amino acids: CASSPRDTSYEQYF. In nucleotides, the CDR3 is TGTGCCAGCAGCCCTCGGGACACCTCCTACGAGCAGTACTTC.

V usage is TRBV2 and J usage is TRBJ2-1; TRBD1 agrees at 10 bases. Germline V gene sequence: CDR1 SNHLY, CDR2 FYNNEI. The CDR3 runs to 13 residues. V lost 5 bases to trimming and J lost 7 bases; unmatched junction nucleotides: 2. CDR3 sequence reads: CASSRQGANEQFF. DNA for the CDR3: TGTGCCAGCAGTAGACAGGGGGCAAATGAGCAGTTCTTC.

The chain employs TRBV20-1 and TRBJ2-2, with TRBD1 identical over 11 bases. Unmatched junction bases numbered 7, after V lost 3 bases and J lost 4 bases. CDR3 length: 16 amino acids. From germline, CDR1 is DFQATT and CDR2 SNEGSKA (reference sequence). The CDR3 loop reads CSARDPGTGGTGELFF. Written as DNA, the CDR3 is TGCAGTGCTAGGGATCCCGGGACAGGGGGCACCGGGGAGCTGTTTTTT.

This clonotype was seen at least ten times. The V call is TRBV19, the J call TRBJ2-5; D uncertain. This CDR3 comprises 11 residues. The V gene lost 4 bases and the J gene lost 9 bases, with 9 bases spanning the gap. Germline V gives CDR1 LNHDA, CDR2 SQIVND (reference sequence). CDR3 loop: CASSNPGPQYF. In nucleotides, the CDR3 is TGTGCCAGTAGTAATCCGGGCCCCCAGTACTTC.

This clonotype was seen repeatedly, ten times or more. This sequence joins TRBV7-9 and TRBJ1-1; D perhaps matches TRBD1 (5 bases). Germline-derived CDR1 and CDR2 are SEHNR and FQNEAQ (reference sequence). Trimming left V 1 base short and J 4 bases short, with 13 bases between. This CDR3 contains 15 residues. CDR3 loop: CASSLGQGGFTEAFF. The DNA of the CDR3 is TGTGCCAGCAGCTTAGGCCAGGGCGGTTTCACTGAAGCTTTCTTT.

This clonotype was seen more than once but under ten times. The V gene is TRBV7-8, the J gene TRBJ2-7; unclear D gene. V was clipped by 1 base and J by 2 bases, with 9 bases between them. Germline V gene lookup returns CDR1 SGHVS and CDR2 FQNEAQ. CDR3 length equals 14 residues. The CDR3 sequence: CASSLGPTTYEQYF. CDR3 DNA: TGTGCCAGCAGCTTAGGCCCTACTACCTACGAGCAGTACTTC.

This clonotype was seen at least ten times. This chain uses TRBV7-2 with TRBJ1-1, with no clear D. V was clipped by 5 bases and J by 1 base, with 14 bases between them. Germline V lookup: CDR1 SGHTA, CDR2 FQGNSA. This CDR3 has 15 residues. CDR3 sequence (DNA): TGTGCCAGCAGCCCCCGAGGGCAGCAGAACACTGAAGCTTTCTTT. It translates to CASSPRGQQNTEAFF.

Ten or more counts support this clonotype. V gene TRBV2 combines with J gene TRBJ2-3, with D maybe TRBD2 (6 bases). The CDR3 extends over 16 amino acids. V lost 10 bases, J lost 6 bases, and 26 bases lay in between. Germline assignment: CDR1 SNHLY and CDR2 FYNNEI. The CDR3 nucleotides are TGTGCCACCTCCCGGGACTCCTTAAACGATACCGATACGCAGTATTTT. As protein: CATSRDSLNDTDTQYF.

This clonotype was picked up many times. This chain joins TRBV6-2 or TRBV6-3 and TRBJ2-2; TRBD1 agrees at 8 bases. Germline V gene sequence: CDR1 MNHEY, CDR2 SVGEGT. V lost 5 bases to trimming and J lost 1 base; unmatched junction nucleotides: 6. The CDR3 has 16 residues. CDR3 region: CASSLQGAKNTGELFF. CDR3 nucleotide sequence: TGTGCCAGCAGTCTCCAGGGGGCGAAGAACACCGGGGAGCTGTTTTTT.

This clonotype has just a few counts. The V gene is TRBV3-1, the J gene TRBJ2-3; TRBD2 might be the D (5 bases). Germline CDR1 reads LGHDT; CDR2 reads YNNKEL (reference sequence). The CDR3 has 15 amino acids. The V end was cut by 4 bases, the J end by 4 bases, with 15 bases between. The CDR3 DNA reads TGTGCCAGCAGCCTTCGGGCCGCCGGGGCAGATACGCAGTATTTT. This encodes CASSLRAAGADTQYF.

The sample holds many counts of this clonotype. The chain carries TRBV7-9 and TRBJ2-3; the D is unclear. The V and J ends lost 3 bases and 3 bases respectively, with 7 bases between them. The CDR3 sequence is 13 residues long. CDR1 and CDR2 from the germline V gene are SEHNR and FQNEAQ (reference sequence). CDR3 DNA sequence: TGTGCCAGCAGCTTTGAACTAACAGATACGCAGTATTTT. As protein: CASSFELTDTQYF.

The table lists this clonotype with many counts. The rearrangement links TRBV9 to TRBJ1-2; D remains unclear. The CDR3 has 16 amino acids. Germline V gene sequence: CDR1 SGDLS, CDR2 YYNGEE. Trimming cost V 0 bases and J 5 bases, with 17 bases left between them. In nucleotides, the CDR3 is TGTGCCAGCAGCGTAGCTTCGGACCCCGAGCTGTATGGCTACACCTTC. Translation gives CASSVASDPELYGYTF.

This clonotype was seen repeatedly, ten times or more. V usage is TRBV5-1 and J usage is TRBJ1-1; a weak D match, TRBD1 (6 bases). Germline V gene lookup returns CDR1 SGHRS and CDR2 YFSETQ. V gave up 2 bases and J gave up 8 bases, with 13 bases separating them. The CDR3 covers 13 residues. The CDR3 DNA reads TGCGCCAGCAGCTTATTTCTCCAGGGGGAAGCTTTCTTT. The encoded protein is CASSLFLQGEAFF.

This clonotype was observed many times. This sequence joins TRBV2 and TRBJ2-3; 9 bases agree with TRBD2. Trimming at V came to 8 bases and at J to 2 bases, leaving 8 bases not matched to a gene. The V gene's germline CDR1 is SNHLY and CDR2 FYNNEI. CDR3 length: 15 residues. CDR3 amino acids: CASALGGGATDTQYF. CDR3 in DNA: TGTGCCAGCGCCCTTGGCGGGGGGGCCACAGATACGCAGTATTTT.

V is TRBV15 and J is TRBJ1-1, with D unresolved. Germline V gene sequence: CDR1 LNHNV, CDR2 YYDKDF (reference sequence). The CDR3 consists of 13 residues. V lost 6 bases to trimming and J lost 0 bases, with 8 bases between them. The CDR3 region has the DNA TGTGCCACCAGAGTCTCGGTGAACACTGAAGCTTTCTTT. Amino acid sequence: CATRVSVNTEAFF. Variable domain in full (rest from reference TRBV15 and TRBJ1-1): DAMVIQNPRYQVTQFGKPVTLSCSQTLNHNVMYWYQQKSSQAPKLLFHYYDKDFNNEADTPDNFQSRRPNTSFCFLDIRSPGLGDTAMYLCATRVSVNTEAFFGQGTRLTVV.

This clonotype has a count of ten or more. The rearrangement uses TRBV15 and TRBJ2-2; a weak D match, TRBD1 (5 bases). The CDR3 consists of 15 residues. Per germline, CDR1 LNHNV and CDR2 YYDKDF (reference sequence). The V end lost 0 bases, the J end lost 3 bases, and 8 bases lay between the germline ends. CDR3 nucleotides: TGTGCCACCAGCAGAGATACAGGATACACCGGGGAGCTGTTTTTT. Translation gives CATSRDTGYTGELFF.

In this sample, this clonotype turned up many times. V is TRBV6-1 and J is TRBJ1-1, with 9 nucleotides matching TRBD1. Germline loops: CDR1 MNHNS, CDR2 SASEGT. The CDR3 spans 16 residues. Losses at the gene ends were 6 bases for V and 1 base for J; bases not matched to a gene: 9. The CDR3 DNA is TGTGCCAGCAGAGGGGGACAGGGAATAAGGAACACTGAAGCTTTCTTT. Protein sequence: CASRGGQGIRNTEAFF.

The sample holds many counts of this clonotype. The chain has TRBV12-3 or TRBV12-4 and TRBJ1-1, with D uncertain. CDR3 length equals 12 residues. V was shortened by 6 bases and J by 7 bases, with 12 bases between the two germline ends. The CDR3 DNA sequence: TGTGCCAGCAGGCGAACGGAGATTGAAGCTTTCTTT. Translated: CASRRTEIEAFF.

Concerning this clonotype: A read error may account for a junction end that differs from germline. The chain joins TRBV20-1 to TRBJ1-1; D not certain. Germline CDR1 reads DFQATT; CDR2 reads SNEGSKA (reference sequence). This CDR3 comprises 14 residues. CDR3 DNA: TGCAGTGCTAGAGAGAGTTCAAAGAACACTGAAGCTTCCTTT. Its protein product is CSARESSKNTEASF.

The table lists this clonotype with many counts. J is TRBJ2-5 and V is TRBV29-1; D is tentatively TRBD1 or TRBD2 (7 bases each). This CDR3 is 13 amino acids long. Germline CDR1 is SQVTM and CDR2 is ANQGSEA. V shed 8 bases and J shed 2 bases, with 15 bases lying between them. In DNA form, the CDR3 reads TGCAGCTCCAGGGGGGGGGGGCAAGAGACCCAGTACTTC. It specifies CSSRGGGQETQYF.

This clonotype was found many times. The CDR3 sequence: CASSLSGYNSPLHF. DNA for the CDR3: TGTGCCAGCAGTTTATCCGGTTATAATTCACCCCTCCACTTT. The V call is TRBV12-3 or TRBV12-4, the J call TRBJ1-6; unclear D gene. This CDR3 is built from 14 residues. V was shortened by 2 bases and J by 4 bases, with 6 bases between the two germline ends.